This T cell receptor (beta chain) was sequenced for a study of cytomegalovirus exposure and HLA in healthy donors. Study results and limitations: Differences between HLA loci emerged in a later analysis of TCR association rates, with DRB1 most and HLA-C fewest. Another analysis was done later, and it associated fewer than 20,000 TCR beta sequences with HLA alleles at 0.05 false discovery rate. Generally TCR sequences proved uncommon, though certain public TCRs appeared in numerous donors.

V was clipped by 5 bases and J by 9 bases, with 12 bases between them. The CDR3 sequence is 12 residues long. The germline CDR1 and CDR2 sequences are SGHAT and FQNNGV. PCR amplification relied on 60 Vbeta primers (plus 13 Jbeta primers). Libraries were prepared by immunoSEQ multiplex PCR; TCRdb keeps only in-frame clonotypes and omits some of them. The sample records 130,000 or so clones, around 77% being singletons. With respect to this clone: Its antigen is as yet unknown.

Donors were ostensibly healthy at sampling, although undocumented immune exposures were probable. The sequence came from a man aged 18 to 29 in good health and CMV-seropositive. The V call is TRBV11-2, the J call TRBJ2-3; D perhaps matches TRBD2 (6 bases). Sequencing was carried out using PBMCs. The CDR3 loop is CASSPSRETQYF. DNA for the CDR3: TGTGCCAGCAGCCCTAGCCGGGAGACGCAGTATTTT.